This record concerns one T cell receptor beta chain sequence. Its cognate antigen is unknown. The data were taken from a study of a mutant IDH1 vaccine in newly diagnosed glioma. Study conclusions and caveats: Alterations occurring in top peripheral T cell clonotypes seemed unrelated to pseudoprogression.

The CDR3 has 15 residues. CDR1 SGHAT and CDR2 FQNNGV come from the germline V gene. V gave up 5 bases and J gave up 0 bases, with 14 bases separating them. Time point indicated: week 35, safety follow-up. Every vaccine dose comprised 300 ug of mutant IDH1 20-mer peptide plus topical imiquimod. Using immunoSEQ multiplex PCR, the repertoire was profiled, and TCRdb retains in-frame clones only, with some absent. The table records 43,000 or so clones, approximately 92% of them present only once. The sequence derives from a man aged 45 to 65 with glioma. The chain links TRBV11-2 to TRBJ2-7; D unresolved. Sequenced material: PBMCs, taken from a glioma patient whose treatment included an IDH1 peptide vaccine. CDR3 sequence (DNA): TGTGCCAGCAGCCCACGGCCGGCTCTCTCCTACGAGCAGTACTTC. It is translated as CASSPRPALSYEQYF.